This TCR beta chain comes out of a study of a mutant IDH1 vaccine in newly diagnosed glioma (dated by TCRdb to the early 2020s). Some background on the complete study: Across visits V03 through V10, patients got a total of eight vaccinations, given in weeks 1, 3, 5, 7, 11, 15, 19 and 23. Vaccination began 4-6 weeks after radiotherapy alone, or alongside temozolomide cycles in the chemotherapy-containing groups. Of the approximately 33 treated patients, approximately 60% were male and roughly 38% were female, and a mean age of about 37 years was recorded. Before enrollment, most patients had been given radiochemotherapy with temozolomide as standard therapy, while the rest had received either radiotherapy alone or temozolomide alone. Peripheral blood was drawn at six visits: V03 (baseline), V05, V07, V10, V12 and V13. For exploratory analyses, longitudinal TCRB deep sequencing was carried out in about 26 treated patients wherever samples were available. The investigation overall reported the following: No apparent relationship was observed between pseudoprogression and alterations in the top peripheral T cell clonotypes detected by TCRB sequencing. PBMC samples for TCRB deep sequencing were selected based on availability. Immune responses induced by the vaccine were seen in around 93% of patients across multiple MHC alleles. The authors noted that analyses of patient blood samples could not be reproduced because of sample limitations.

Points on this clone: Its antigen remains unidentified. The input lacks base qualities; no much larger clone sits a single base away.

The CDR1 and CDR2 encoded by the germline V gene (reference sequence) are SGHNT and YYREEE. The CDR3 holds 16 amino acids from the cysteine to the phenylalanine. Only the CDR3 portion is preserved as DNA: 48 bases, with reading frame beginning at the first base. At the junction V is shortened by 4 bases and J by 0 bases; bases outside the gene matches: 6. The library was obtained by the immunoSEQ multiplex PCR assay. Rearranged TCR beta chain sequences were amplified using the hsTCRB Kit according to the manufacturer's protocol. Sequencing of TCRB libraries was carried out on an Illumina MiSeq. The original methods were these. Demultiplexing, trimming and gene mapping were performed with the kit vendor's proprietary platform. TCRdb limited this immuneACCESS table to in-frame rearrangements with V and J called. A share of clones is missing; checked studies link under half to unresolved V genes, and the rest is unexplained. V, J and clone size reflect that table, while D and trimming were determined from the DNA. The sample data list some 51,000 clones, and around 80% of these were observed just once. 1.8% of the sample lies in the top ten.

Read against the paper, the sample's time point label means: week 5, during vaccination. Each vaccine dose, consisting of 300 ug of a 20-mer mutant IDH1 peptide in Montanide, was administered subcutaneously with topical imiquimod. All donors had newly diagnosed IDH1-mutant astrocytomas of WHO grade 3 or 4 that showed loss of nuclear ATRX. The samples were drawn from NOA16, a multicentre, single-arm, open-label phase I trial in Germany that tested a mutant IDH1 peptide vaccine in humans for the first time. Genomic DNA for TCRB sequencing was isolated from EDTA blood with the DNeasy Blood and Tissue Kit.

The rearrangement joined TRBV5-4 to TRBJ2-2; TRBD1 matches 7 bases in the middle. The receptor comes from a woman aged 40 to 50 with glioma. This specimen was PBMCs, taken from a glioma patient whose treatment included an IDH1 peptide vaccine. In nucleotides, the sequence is TGTGCCAGCAGCCGTTGGGACAGCGCGAACACCGGGGAGCTGTTTTTT. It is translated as CASSRWDSANTGELFF.